This T cell receptor (beta chain) is from a study of vaccination effects on CD4 cells after COVID-19. Sequencing was preceded by expansion of antigen-specific CD4+ T cells with viral peptide pools in the ViraFEST assay. After more than 8 days in culture, the CD4+ T cells were isolated. Nucleocapsid antibody tests were negative, and the vaccine recipients had no prior SARS-CoV-2 infection. PBMC were cultured at around 1.9 million per well with 8 to 10 IU/ml IL-2 and 9 to 10 ug/ml peptides. Half-medium exchanges with IL-2 medium took place on days 3 and 7. Study-wide points: Late in the post-vaccination period, infection-induced and vaccine-induced clones underwent marked clonal contraction. Small numbers of convalescent patients limited the study. It also lacked early post-infection timepoints.

The table came from immunoSEQ multiplex PCR; TCRdb's copy has only in-frame clones and leaves some out. The sample records around 28,000 clones, about 81% being singletons. A remark on this clone: The antigen is not known.

This CDR3 has 15 amino acids. The V gene lost 3 bases and the J gene lost 4 bases, with 15 bases spanning the gap. The germline gives CDR1 LGHDT, CDR2 YNNKEL (reference sequence). V and J are TRBV3-1 (or the pseudogene TRBV3-2) and TRBJ1-2, with a possible D match to TRBD1 (6 bases). The starting material was CD4+ T cells from PBMCs cultured with SARS-CoV-2 spike peptides, obtained before COVID-19 vaccination. The sequence was collected from a human donor who received a COVID-19 vaccine. In DNA, the CDR3 is TGTGCCAGCAGCCAGGAAGGGGGGCGCGCCTATGGCTACACCTTC. Translated, it gives CASSQEGGRAYGYTF.